Following are 26 T cell receptor beta chains from one sample sequenced in a study of cytomegalovirus exposure and HLA in healthy donors. Both 60 Vbeta primers and 13 Jbeta primers went into the PCR. Some clones are missing from TCRdb's copy, which holds only in-frame ones; the method was immunoSEQ multiplex PCR. The data hold about 120,000 clones, with roughly 82% observed a single time. Sequencing was carried out using PBMCs. The receptors were sampled from a woman in her late teens or twenties in good health and CMV-seronegative.

V usage is TRBV18 and J usage is TRBJ1-1, with 10 bases lining up with TRBD1. The CDR3 sequence is 14 residues long. The trim removed 6 bases at V and 5 bases at J, leaving 6 bases unmatched. In germline, CDR1 is KGHSH, CDR2 LQKENI. DNA for the CDR3: TGTGCCAGCTCTCCGAGGACAGGGGGAACTGAAGCTTTCTTT. Translating it yields CASSPRTGGTEAFF.

V is TRBV6-5 and J is TRBJ1-1, with D maybe TRBD1 (5 bases). This CDR3 is 12 amino acids long. Trimming pared 4 bases from V and 6 bases from J, leaving 9 bases between. The germline V gene has CDR1 MNHEY and CDR2 SVGAGI. The CDR3 DNA is TGTGCCAGCAGTTCGGTAGGGGCTGAAGCTTTCTTT. Translated: CASSSVGAEAFF.

This chain joins TRBV9 and TRBJ1-2, with a possible D match to TRBD1 (5 bases). This CDR3 has 16 amino acids. Germline assignment: CDR1 SGDLS and CDR2 YYNGEE. Trimming left V 3 bases short and J 4 bases short, with 19 bases between. The CDR3 loop reads CASSARSDGQIYGYTF. The CDR3 coding sequence is TGTGCCAGCAGCGCCCGCTCTGACGGACAAATCTATGGCTACACCTTC.

The J gene is TRBJ2-7, the V gene TRBV6-5; D is unclear. The V end was cut by 0 bases, the J end by 5 bases, with 8 bases between. Germline V gene lookup returns CDR1 MNHEY and CDR2 SVGAGI. The CDR3 is 13 residues long. The CDR3 region has the DNA TGTGCCAGCAGTTACTCTTTGGCCAACGAGCAGTACTTC. It encodes CASSYSLANEQYF.

CDR3 in amino acids: CASSPQGGEQYF. The CDR3 DNA sequence: TGTGCCAGCTCACCCCAGGGGGGCGAGCAGTACTTC. The chain employs TRBV18 and TRBJ2-7; possible D gene TRBD1, 7 bases. Trimming left V 3 bases short and J 6 bases short, with 9 bases between. The V gene's germline CDR1 is KGHSH and CDR2 LQKENI. This CDR3 comprises 12 residues.

The rearrangement joins TRBV5-1 to TRBJ2-3; 7 bases line up with TRBD1. V lost 4 bases, J lost 1 base, and 6 bases stayed unmatched. Germline values: CDR1 SGHRS, CDR2 YFSETQ. CDR3 length equals 15 residues. The CDR3 loop is CASSLDRARTDTQYF. Written as DNA, the CDR3 is TGCGCCAGCAGCCTAGACAGGGCACGCACAGATACGCAGTATTTT.

The chain recombines TRBV15 with TRBJ1-4; 8 bases fit TRBD1. With V trimmed by 0 bases and J by 1 base, 10 bases remained unmatched. Germline V lookup: CDR1 LNHNV, CDR2 YYDKDF (reference sequence). The CDR3 sequence is 19 residues long. CDR3 sequence: CATSRDRSRGRGTNEKLFF. Here the CDR3 DNA reads TGTGCCACCAGCAGAGATCGTAGCAGGGGGCGTGGAACTAATGAAAAACTGTTTTTT.

The chain links TRBV2 to TRBJ2-7; maybe TRBD1 (5 bases). Germline lookup yields CDR1 SNHLY and CDR2 FYNNEI. Trimming shortened V by 8 bases and J by 3 bases, and 17 bases separated the two germline ends. The CDR3 extends over 14 amino acids. CDR3 sequence reads: CASGPQTAIYEQYF. In nucleotides, the CDR3 is TGTGCCAGCGGACCTCAGACAGCTATCTACGAGCAGTACTTC.

Written as DNA, the CDR3 is TGTGCCACCAGCGCCGGGACTACCCATGGAGCGCAGTTCTTC. It translates to CATSAGTTHGAQFF. The gene calls are TRBV15 and TRBJ2-1, with 7 bases fitting TRBD2. V was clipped by 5 bases and J by 12 bases; unmatched bases: 13. The CDR3 is 14 amino acids. Germline values: CDR1 LNHNV, CDR2 YYDKDF (reference sequence).

This rearrangement joins TRBV7-8 to TRBJ1-4; 8 bases are a match to TRBD1. Germline lookup yields CDR1 SGHVS and CDR2 FQNEAQ. J lost 0 bases, V lost 5 bases, and 11 bases had no gene match. CDR3 length equals 18 residues. CDR3 sequence (DNA): TGTGCCAGCAGCCCCGGGACAGGCCCGTATGCAACTAATGAAAAACTGTTTTTT. Translated: CASSPGTGPYATNEKLFF.

The genes are TRBV5-1 and TRBJ1-1; 7 bases align to TRBD1. With 5 bases clipped from V and 3 bases from J, the junction kept 7 bases outside the gene matches. CDR1 is SGHRS, CDR2 YFSETQ, per germline. CDR3 length equals 14 residues. The CDR3 here is CASSGDSQHTEAFF. The CDR3, as DNA: TGCGCCAGCAGTGGGGACAGTCAGCACACTGAAGCTTTCTTT.

The CDR3 sequence is CASSLDRVAGNTIYF. The CDR3 DNA reads as TGTGCCAGCAGCCTGGACAGGGTAGCAGGAAACACCATATATTTT. The gene calls are TRBV5-6 and TRBJ1-3; 8 nucleotides line up with TRBD1. The V segment lost 4 bases and the J segment 4 bases; nucleotides outside the gene matches: 7. The CDR3 is made up of 15 amino acids. Germline V gene sequence: CDR1 SGHDT, CDR2 YYEEEE. Full variable domain (missing parts from reference TRBV5-6 and TRBJ1-3): DAGVTQSPTHLIKTRGQQVTLRCSPKSGHDTVSWYQQALGQGPQFIFQYYEEEERQRGNFPDRFSGHQFPNYSSELNVNALLLGDSALYLCASSLDRVAGNTIYFGEGSWLTVV.

The chain has TRBV4-2 and TRBJ1-4, with D possibly being TRBD1 (6 bases). The germline CDR1 and CDR2 sequences are LGHNA and YNFKEQ. Trimming stripped 1 base from V and 7 bases from J, with 16 bases between. CDR3 size: 16 residues. CDR3 in amino acids: CASSQGGGGGVEKLFF. CDR3 nucleotide sequence: TGTGCCAGCAGCCAAGGGGGAGGAGGGGGGGTTGAAAAACTGTTTTTT.

The chain employs TRBV11-2 and TRBJ1-2, with 10 bases matching TRBD1. The ends lost 1 base at V and 4 bases at J; junction bases unmatched: 9. The CDR3 loop spans 17 amino acids. Germline CDR1 SGHAT, CDR2 FQNNGV. CDR3 sequence: CASSLAGQGSYPYGYTF. CDR3 bases: TGTGCCAGCAGCTTAGCGGGACAGGGGAGCTATCCCTATGGCTACACCTTC.

V is TRBV11-3 and J is TRBJ1-6; no definite D call. Germline CDR1 SGHNT, CDR2 YENEEA. The CDR3 runs to 13 residues. V lost 0 bases, J lost 9 bases, and 6 bases lay in between. CDR3 sequence (DNA): TGTGCCAGCAGCTTAGACGGGATTTCACCCCTCCACTTT. Its protein is CASSLDGISPLHF.

The chain recombines TRBV29-1 with TRBJ2-3, with 7 bases aligning to TRBD1. Trimming cost V 6 bases and J 2 bases; bases outside gene matches: 11. CDR3 size: 15 residues. Germline V gives CDR1 SQVTM, CDR2 ANQGSEA. CDR3 in amino acids: CSVGPITGVTDTQYF. In DNA form, the CDR3 reads TGCAGCGTCGGACCAATTACAGGGGTCACAGATACGCAGTATTTT.

Points on this clone: Different DNA sequences within this sample yield the same CDR3. CDR3 bases: TGTGCCAGTAGTGTCACAGGGAACACTGAAGCTTTCTTT. This encodes CASSVTGNTEAFF. This rearrangement joins TRBV19 to TRBJ1-1; weak D call: TRBD1 (5 bases). The CDR3 extends over 13 amino acids. CDR1 and CDR2 (germline): LNHDA, SQIVND (reference sequence). The V end was cut by 5 bases, the J end by 1 base, with 8 bases between.

The gene calls are TRBV9 and TRBJ2-4; perhaps TRBD1 as D (6 bases). V lost 5 bases to trimming and J lost 8 bases, with 14 bases between them. CDR1 SGDLS and CDR2 YYNGEE come from the germline V gene. CDR3 length equals 13 residues. The CDR3 nucleotides are TGTGCCAGCAGGAGGGGGTCTGAAGACATTCAGTACTTC. Residues: CASRRGSEDIQYF.

The genes are TRBV7-6 and TRBJ2-1; 7 bases map to TRBD2. In germline, CDR1 is SGHVS, CDR2 FNYEAQ. This CDR3 is 15 amino acids long. Trimming cost V 1 base and J 4 bases; bases outside gene matches: 4. CDR3 protein: CASSLVAGSYNEQFF. Written as DNA, the CDR3 is TGTGCCAGCAGCTTAGTAGCGGGTTCATACAATGAGCAGTTCTTC.

The V and J genes are TRBV5-4 and TRBJ2-7; 10 bases fit TRBD2. CDR3 length equals 20 residues. The V segment lost 4 bases and the J segment 0 bases; nucleotides outside the gene matches: 19. Germline CDR1 reads SGHNT; CDR2 reads YYREEE (reference sequence). CDR3 in amino acids: CASSLEKLPSGGGSSYEQYF. Here the CDR3 DNA reads TGTGCCAGCAGCCTTGAGAAGTTACCTAGCGGGGGCGGTAGCTCCTACGAGCAGTACTTC. The whole variable domain, filled in from reference TRBV5-4 and TRBJ2-7, reads ETGVTQSPTHLIKTRGQQVTLRCSSQSGHNTVSWYQQALGQGPQFIFQYYREEENGRGNFPPRFSGLQFPNYSSELNVNALELDDSALYLCASSLEKLPSGGGSSYEQYFGPGTRLTVT.

The CDR3 protein is CASSFTMSEQYF. CDR3 nucleotide sequence: TGTGCCAGCAGCTTTACAATGTCCGAGCAGTACTTC. V and J are TRBV7-2 and TRBJ2-7; D unresolved. CDR3 length equals 12 residues. The V gene's germline CDR1 is SGHTA and CDR2 FQGNSA. Deletions cut 3 bases from V and 6 bases from J, with 9 bases between.

This clone was recorded a few times. The CDR3 is CASSYSVGQMEQFF. Here the CDR3 DNA reads TGTGCCAGCAGTTACTCCGTGGGACAGATGGAGCAGTTCTTC. The chain employs TRBV6-5 and TRBJ2-1; 7 positions agree with TRBD1. V dropped 0 bases and J dropped 10; count of bases not matched to a gene: 6. The CDR3 loop spans 14 amino acids. Per germline, CDR1 MNHEY and CDR2 SVGAGI.

V is TRBV9 and J is TRBJ2-5; the match to TRBD2 covers 9 bases. Germline CDR1 and CDR2: SGDLS and YYNGEE. V was clipped by 4 bases and J by 3 bases; unmatched bases: 4. The CDR3 has 14 amino acids. CDR3 residues: CASSTVAGEETQYF. For the CDR3, the DNA is TGTGCCAGCAGCACGGTAGCGGGAGAAGAGACCCAGTACTTC.

This clone was counted between two and nine times. The V and J genes are TRBV23-1 and TRBJ1-2; maybe TRBD1 (5 bases). TRBV23-1 is recorded as an ORF, its role being uncertain. Trimming pared 4 bases from V and 7 bases from J, leaving 19 bases between. The CDR3 consists of 15 residues. This CDR3 is CASSRSGDLPFGYTF. The DNA of the CDR3 is TGCGCCAGCAGTCGGTCGGGGGACCTTCCCTTTGGCTACACCTTC.

The chain employs TRBV15 and TRBJ2-7; possible D gene TRBD2, 6 bases. V dropped 1 base and J dropped 4 bases, with 14 bases sitting between them. Germline values: CDR1 LNHNV, CDR2 YYDKDF (reference sequence). CDR3 length: 15 amino acids. CDR3 in amino acids: CATSRGRDLLYEQYF. CDR3 in DNA: TGTGCCACCAGCAGAGGACGGGACTTGCTGTACGAGCAGTACTTC.

V and J are TRBV27 and TRBJ1-4; maybe TRBD1 (6 bases). Deletions cut 3 bases from V and 11 bases from J, with 10 bases between. The V gene's germline CDR1 is MNHEY and CDR2 SMNVEV (reference sequence). The CDR3 has 12 residues. The CDR3, as DNA: TGTGCCAGCAGTTTGAACAGGGATAAACTGTTTTTT. Its translation is CASSLNRDKLFF.